What follows describes a single T cell receptor beta chain. This clone's antigen is unknown. Base-call qualities are not available, and no considerably larger clone is one nucleotide away. This record comes from a study of cytomegalovirus exposure and HLA in healthy donors (dated by TCRdb to 2016 to 2017). For the wider study: An earlier analysis of approximately 600 of the donors reported about 290 Gb of sequence data and approximately 110 million unique TCR beta sequences from 190 million or so T cells. Approximately 300 gigabases of sequencing data and 70 million to 95 million unique TCR sequences made up an early release that covered 500 to 650 HLA-typed donors. Of the 350 to 450 genotyped donors, 75% to 85% were placed in the genetic ancestry cluster associated with self-reported Caucasian donors. The study aimed to test whether signatures of past pathogen exposure could be identified by cataloging public T cell receptors. The T cell repertoires of under 750 subjects were profiled by immunosequencing and related to cytomegalovirus serostatus. Besides the first cohort of roughly 640 subjects, a separate validation cohort made up of 120 different subjects was used. To predict cytomegalovirus infection status, the study brought together high-throughput TCR immunosequencing, statistical association of individual TCRs with disease status, and machine learning. To study patterns of TCR occurrence, a later analysis re-analyzed previously published TCR beta repertoires from around 700 donors and added high-resolution HLA genotyping. The later analysis used no new phenotypic data to find candidate immune exposures, relying instead on TCR beta sequences and their occurrence across donors. In an earlier analysis of 500 to 650 of the donors, high-throughput TCR beta sequencing was used to judge whether each TCR beta V gene segment behaved as functional or pseudogenic. Alongside the repertoire data, information on donor age, sex, ethnicity and CMV serostatus was compiled. Genome-wide SNP genotypes for about 65% of the 666 donors were used in a later genetic analysis, which treated that subset as a discovery cohort. Every repertoire in the discovery cohort had been generated on one and the same sequencing platform. HLA typing covered class I and class II loci at four-digit resolution. The number of typed donors differed by locus: roughly 620-630 for A, B, C, DRB1 and DQB1; 500 to 550 for DQA1; some 610 for DPA1; and roughly 470 for DPB1. Roughly 5 DR-DQ haplotypes were handled as single units for association and clustering, since linkage in the cohort was strong. Among about 360 genotyped donors of the cohort, an average of around 240,000 unique TCR beta nucleotide sequences were sequenced per donor, roughly 18% of them non-productive. General findings and caveats noted by the study authors: In a later genetic analysis, a missense DCLRE1C variant was associated with V-gene and J-gene trimming of TCR beta chains, and the association was replicated in an independent cohort. Roughly 15 rarely observed V segments, including chromosome 9 orphons, were excluded from the earlier analysis of several hundred of the donors because counts were too low. According to a later analysis, parvovirus B19, influenza, CMV and Epstein-Barr virus appeared linked to several top co-occurrence clusters. Roughly uniform sequencing depth across donors was assumed in presence/absence analyses, although this assumption may not hold. CMV serostatus was the only immune exposure information available for the cohort. The study listed 164 TCR beta chains as associated with cytomegalovirus. A later analysis found that HLA-associated TCR beta chains were more clonally expanded and had lower generation probabilities than equally common non-associated chains. A further reported finding was that TCR beta sequences accurately predicted the HLA-A and HLA-B alleles for most subjects in the first cohort. In a later genetic analysis, fewer N-insertions in productive TCRs were reported among donors in an Asian-associated ancestry cluster than the 666-donor mean. Specific HLA alleles were associated with roughly 16,000 TCR beta sequences at a false discovery rate of 0.05 in a later analysis. Correlated functional status among segregating V segments might reflect linkage disequilibrium, but an unknown experimental factor could not be ruled out. When HLA alleles, especially DR and DQ, strongly co-occurred, TCR associations were difficult to assign to individual alleles. Three of the identified cytomegalovirus-associated TCR beta chains were confirmed in vitro to be specific for cytomegalovirus antigens. Because HLA typing was missing for some donors at each locus, association tests included only the typed subset. The authors suggested that the approach could potentially be extended to other disease states and immunological phenotypes. While some public TCRs were present in many individuals, most TCR sequences turned up only very rarely across donors. An earlier analysis of around 540 of the donors showed that most TCR beta V segments appeared in productive rearrangements either about 87% or about 30% of the time, which broadly matched IMGT annotations. The classifier was reported to diagnose cytomegalovirus status with high specificity and sensitivity in both the original cohort and the validation cohort. The cohort was sequenced for TCR beta chains only, and without alpha or paired-chain data the features that could be detected were limited. A cluster of highly shared sequence variants was judged likely to represent a technical artifact of the sequencing pipeline. According to a later analysis, TCR association rates differed among HLA loci, with DRB1 alleles showing the most associated TCRs and HLA-C alleles showing the fewest. In a later analysis, most CMV-associated TCR beta chains were found to appear HLA-restricted, with HLA associations seemingly driven largely by CMV exposure.

The method was the immunoSEQ multiplex PCR assay. For the multiplex PCR, a mixture combining 60 forward primers for TCR Vbeta segments and 13 reverse primers for TCR Jbeta segments was used. The CDR3 region of rearranged TCR beta genes was amplified from genomic DNA by a multiplex PCR assay. Amplified TCR beta libraries were sequenced as 87-base-pair reads on the Illumina HiSeq System. The study's processing was this. A later analysis counted approximately 84 million unique TCR beta chains across the 650 to 800 repertoires, and around 12 million of these chains were shared by at least two donors. To remove PCR and sequencing errors, raw reads were error-corrected and collapsed into unique sequences using a nearest-neighbor algorithm that merged closely related sequences. CDR3 sequences were aligned to IMGT reference sequences to assign V, D and J gene segments. For a sequence to be retained, at least a six-nucleotide match to both a V gene segment and a J gene segment was required. Rearrangements were classified as productive when the CDR3 lacked stop codons and remained in frame with V and J, and all other rearrangements were classified as non-productive. CDR3 was defined according to IMGT convention as the region running from the second conserved V-encoded cysteine to the conserved J-encoded phenylalanine. In an earlier analysis of just under 600 of the donors, sequences lacking an unambiguous match to a single V gene segment were excluded. In an earlier analysis of 500 to 750 of the donors, V segments were called functional above 56.7% productive rearrangements and were called segregating when the between-donor standard deviation exceeded 5%. To diagnose cytomegalovirus status from the catalog of TCR beta chain sequences, a statistical classification framework was built. In a later analysis, TCR nucleotide sequences were compared against IMGT/GENE-DB human TR gene sequences so that V and J genes could be assigned. Using the TCRdist pipeline, a later analysis assigned CDR3 sequences along with most-parsimonious VDJ recombination scenarios. In a later analysis, every TCR beta chain was defined by the combination of its CDR3 amino acid sequence and its V-gene family, and reads without a unique V-gene family were dropped. A later analysis removed over 500 highly shared, low-generation-probability nucleotide sequences to deal with suspected cross-contamination and a sequencing artifact. A later analysis calculated a clonal expansion index for each public chain from normalized within-repertoire ranks of inferred template counts. Generation probabilities in a later analysis came from a VDJ recombination model fitted to out-of-frame rearrangements, and those results were checked against IGoR. In a later analysis, TCR-TCR, TCR-HLA and TCR-CMV co-occurrence was scored with hypergeometric tests, and a repertoire-size bias correction was applied to TCR pairs. A later analysis estimated false discovery rates by permuting HLA or CMV assignments 20 times. In a later analysis, co-occurring TCRs were grouped using DBSCAN, and TCRdist sequence similarity was added for clustering within HLA-allele-positive subsets. Repertoires with fewer than 30,000 or more than 120,000 public chains, plus five repertoires with anomalous nucleotide sharing, were excluded from co-occurrence clustering. This immuneACCESS table, as held by TCRdb, lists in-frame sequences with V and J called but not all clones. Of the missing ones, under half trace to an unresolved V gene in checked studies; the others have no known cause. V and J calls and clone size are those listed in that table; D and trimming were worked out from the DNA. Present in this sample are tens of thousands of clones, about 74% of which were seen just once. Jointly, the top ten make up approximately 21% of the sample.

The cohort comprised 550 to 700 healthy bone marrow donors. At the time of sampling, all cohort members were nominally healthy, though unrecorded immune exposures were likely present. The donor was CMV seropositive and belonged to the group of a few hundred seropositive cohort members. Every donor gave a peripheral blood sample, and the peripheral blood mononuclear cells from that sample were used for TCR beta sequencing. Genomic DNA extraction from the blood cell samples was performed with the Qiagen DNeasy Blood Extraction Kit. Material: PBMCs. The clonotype originates from a young woman in good health and CMV-seropositive.

CDR3 region: CASSVGGLGETQYF. The nucleotide sequence is TGTGCCAGCAGTGTGGGGGGGTTGGGAGAGACCCAGTACTTC. Here the chain combines TRBV25-1 and TRBJ2-5, with TRBD2 matching 7 junction bases. Taken from cysteine to phenylalanine, the CDR3 has 14 residues. Only the CDR3 portion is preserved as DNA: 42 bases, with reading frame beginning at the first base. V lost 4 bases and J lost 4 bases, and the count of bases not matched to a germline gene is 6. CDR1 and CDR2 (MGHDK, SYGVNS) derive from the germline V gene.